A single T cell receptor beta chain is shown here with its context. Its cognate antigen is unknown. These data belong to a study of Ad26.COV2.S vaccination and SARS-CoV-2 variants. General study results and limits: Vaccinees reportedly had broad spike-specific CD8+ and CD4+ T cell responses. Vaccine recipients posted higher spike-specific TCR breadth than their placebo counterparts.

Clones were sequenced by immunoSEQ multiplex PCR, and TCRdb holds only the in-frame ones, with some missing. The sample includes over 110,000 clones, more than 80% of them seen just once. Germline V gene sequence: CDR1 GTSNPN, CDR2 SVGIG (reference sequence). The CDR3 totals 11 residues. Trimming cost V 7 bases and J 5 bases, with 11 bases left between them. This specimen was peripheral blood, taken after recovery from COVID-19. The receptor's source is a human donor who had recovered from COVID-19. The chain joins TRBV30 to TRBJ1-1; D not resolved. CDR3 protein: CASREETEAFF. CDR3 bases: TGTGCCTCACGAGAGGAGACTGAAGCTTTCTTT.